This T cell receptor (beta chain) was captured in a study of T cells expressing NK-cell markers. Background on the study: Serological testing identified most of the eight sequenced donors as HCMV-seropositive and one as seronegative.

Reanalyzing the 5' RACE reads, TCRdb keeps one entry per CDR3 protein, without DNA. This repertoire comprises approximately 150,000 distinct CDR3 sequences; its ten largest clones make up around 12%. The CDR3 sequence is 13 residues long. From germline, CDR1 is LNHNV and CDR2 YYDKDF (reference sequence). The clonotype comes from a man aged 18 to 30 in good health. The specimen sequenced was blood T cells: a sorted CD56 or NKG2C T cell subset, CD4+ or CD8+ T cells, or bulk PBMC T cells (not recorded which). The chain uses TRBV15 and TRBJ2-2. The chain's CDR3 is CATSRENGVELFF.